This T cell receptor beta chain appears in the sequencing data of a study of post-analysis software for immune sequencing data. About the research overall: The cohort encompassed relapsing-remitting, secondary progressive and progressive-relapsing multiple sclerosis disease courses. Broader study findings: Significantly lower normalized Chao1 diversity was found in patients with multiple sclerosis relative to controls. Patients had higher frequencies than controls of a handful of TRBV segments, including TRBV5-6, TRBV5-1 and TRBV20-1.

The TCR beta cDNA libraries contained unique molecular identifiers. The yield from about 1 to 10 million T cells was approximately 500,000 cDNA molecules in total. MiXCR, applied by TCRdb to the PCR reads, yields one record per CDR3 protein. The sample includes about 380,000 distinct CDR3 sequences, roughly 30% of them seen just once. The ends were cut back, 3 bases at V and 2 bases at J, with 14 bases in the middle. Germline values: CDR1 MNHNY, CDR2 SVGAGI (reference sequence). This CDR3 is built from 15 residues. This clonotype came up a few times. Its antigen is currently unknown. Material for sequencing was blood. The V gene is TRBV6-6, the J gene TRBJ2-7; D is possibly TRBD1 (6 bases). The sequence derives from a girl aged 5-17 years with multiple sclerosis. The CDR3 DNA reads TGTGCCAGCAGTTATCAGGGGCAGGAGACCTACGAGCAGTACTTC. It specifies CASSYQGQETYEQYF.